These 7 T cell receptor beta chains were sequenced from one sample in a study of monozygotic twins with inflammatory bowel disease. TCRdb re-called the 5' RACE reads and shows each CDR3 protein once, DNA omitted. This sample's table has about 380,000 distinct CDR3 sequences. The sequenced sample consisted of blood. These TCRs come from a human donor with ulcerative colitis or Crohn's disease, or a healthy co-twin of an affected twin (not recorded which).

This rearrangement joins TRBV5-1 to TRBJ2-1; TCRdb returns TRBD1, unconfirmable since there is no DNA. In germline, CDR1 is SGHRS, CDR2 YFSETQ. The CDR3 sequence is 12 residues long. CDR3 sequence: CASSLQGNEQFF.

This sequence joins TRBV18 and TRBJ2-7; TCRdb's D call, TRBD1, is unchecked because there is no DNA. The CDR3 extends over 18 amino acids. The germline V gene encodes CDR1 KGHSH and CDR2 LQKENI. The chain's CDR3 is CASSPLGTGSGLSYEQYF. Looking up the rest from reference TRBV18 and TRBJ2-7 gives the full variable domain: NAGVMQNPRHLVRRRGQEARLRCSPMKGHSHVYWYRQLPEEGLKFMVYLQKENIIDESGMPKERFSAEFPKEGPSILRIQQVVRGDSAAYFCASSPLGTGSGLSYEQYFGPGTRLTVT.

The gene calls are TRBV20-1 and TRBJ2-3; the D call from TCRdb, TRBD1, cannot be confirmed without DNA. This CDR3 spans 13 amino acids. Germline CDR1 DFQATT, CDR2 SNEGSKA (reference sequence). CDR3 amino acids: CSARGGTGDTQYF.

This sequence joins TRBV4-1 and TRBJ2-7. The CDR3 runs to 14 residues. The germline CDR1 and CDR2 sequences are MGHRA and YSYEKL. The CDR3 spells CASSQDRQAYEQYF.

The chain joins TRBV19 to TRBJ2-3; there is no DNA to check the TCRdb D call of TRBD1. Germline assignment: CDR1 LNHDA and CDR2 SQIVND (reference sequence). This CDR3 has 14 residues. CDR3 sequence: CASKDQGSTDTQYF.

This sequence joins TRBV27 and TRBJ2-1; TCRdb's D call, TRBD1, is unchecked because there is no DNA. The CDR3 is made up of 11 amino acids. Germline assignment: CDR1 MNHEY and CDR2 SMNVEV (reference sequence). The chain's CDR3 is CASSFGQEQFF.

V gene TRBV6-2 or TRBV6-3 combines with J gene TRBJ2-4. The CDR3 has 14 residues. Germline loops: CDR1 MNHEY, CDR2 SVGEGT. The CDR3 is CASSYSPSKNIQYF.